The source of this TCR beta chain is a study of blood T cell repertoires in COVID-19. Across the whole study: In each case, the material was cDNA or gDNA derived from T cells, B-cell-depleted T cells, or PBMCs.

Germline-derived CDR1 and CDR2 are SGDLS and YYNGEE. V lost 7 bases, J lost 2 bases, and 6 bases stayed unmatched. This CDR3 is 15 amino acids long. In the original analysis: Quantification of nucleated cells was approximated via reference gene primer amplification. Measured with immunoSEQ multiplex PCR; TCRdb has only the in-frame clones, and not every one. V, J and clone size are those of that table, while D and trimming were read from the DNA. The data hold about 160,000 clones, with 90% observed a single time. This clone was seen just once. The chain combines TRBV9 with TRBJ2-3; TRBD2 matches 11 bases. The sequenced sample was peripheral blood. The receptor was derived from a man aged 50-60 years with acute or convalescent COVID-19. CDR3 residues: CASSLAGAVTDTQYF. The CDR3 DNA follows: TGTGCCAGCTCACTAGCGGGAGCGGTCACAGATACGCAGTATTTT.